This entry lists 24 T cell receptor beta chains sequenced from one sample in a study of CD8+ T cells in alopecia areata. Indicated treatment: oral pan-JAK inhibitor, 5-10 mg twice daily. Extraction and reverse transcription of RNA yielded cDNA as the sequencing template. Generated by immunoSEQ multiplex PCR, the TCRdb table keeps only in-frame clones and is missing some. This table has more than 110,000 clones, nearly 55% appearing once. The material was CD8+ T cells sorted from blood, obtained at week 4, from a patient treated with tofacitinib. The receptors were gathered from a human donor with alopecia areata.

J is TRBJ1-2 and V is TRBV7-9; D gene unclear. Germline V gene lookup returns CDR1 SEHNR and CDR2 FQNEAQ (reference sequence). The CDR3 is 14 amino acids. V was trimmed by 4 bases and J by 3 bases, leaving 12 bases between them. CDR3 in DNA: TGTGCCAGCAGCTCCCCCTGGAAGGACTATGGCTACACCTTC. This translates into CASSSPWKDYGYTF.

The table lists this clone with a few counts. The gene calls are TRBV29-1 and TRBJ1-2; tentatively, D is TRBD1 (5 bases). The V gene lost 6 bases and the J gene lost 8 bases, with 19 bases spanning the gap. The CDR3 has 13 amino acids. Germline V gives CDR1 SQVTM, CDR2 ANQGSEA. CDR3 residues: CSVVPQGEEGYTF. CDR3 DNA sequence: TGCAGCGTGGTCCCCCAGGGTGAGGAAGGCTACACCTTC.

The chain links TRBV4-1 to TRBJ2-2; 10 bases fit TRBD1. Germline CDR1 is MGHRA and CDR2 is YSYEKL. Losses at the gene ends were 4 bases for V and 5 bases for J; bases not matched to a gene: 4. This CDR3 is built from 15 residues. DNA of the CDR3: TGCGCCAGCAGCCTGGGGACAGGGGTAACCGGGGAGCTGTTTTTT. Translating it yields CASSLGTGVTGELFF.

This rearrangement joins TRBV5-1 to TRBJ2-1; D ambiguous. Germline lookup yields CDR1 SGHRS and CDR2 YFSETQ. V was pared by 5 bases and J by 2 bases, with 5 bases between. The CDR3 runs to 12 residues. For the CDR3, the DNA is TGCGCCAGCAGAGGGACCTACAATGAGCAGTTCTTC. Its protein is CASRGTYNEQFF.

The chain links TRBV5-4 to TRBJ2-2; D gene uncertain. Trimming cost V 4 bases and J 7 bases, with 8 bases left between them. CDR1 and CDR2 from the germline V gene are SGHNT and YYREEE (reference sequence). This CDR3 is 12 amino acids long. CDR3 DNA sequence: TGTGCCAGCAGCCTCCCCCACGGGGAGCTGTTTTTT. It encodes CASSLPHGELFF.

This clone was counted a few times. The chain combines TRBV30 with TRBJ1-2; possible D gene TRBD1, 5 bases. Germline V CDR1 and CDR2: GTSNPN, SVGIG (reference sequence). The CDR3 consists of 13 residues. Trimming left V 5 bases short and J 5 bases short, with 15 bases between. The CDR3 protein is CAWWGPGMYGYTF. The CDR3 region has the DNA TGTGCCTGGTGGGGACCCGGGATGTATGGCTACACCTTC. The full variable domain, its missing parts supplied by reference TRBV30 and TRBJ1-2, is SQTIHQWPATLVQPVGSPLSLECTVEGTSNPNLYWYRQAAGRGLQLLFYSVGIGQISSEVPQNLSASRPQDRQFILSSKKLLLSDSGFYLCAWWGPGMYGYTFGSGTRLTVV.

CDR3 in amino acids: CASSHTGASGANVLTF. CDR3 DNA sequence: TGTGCCAGCAGTCACACGGGGGCCTCTGGGGCCAACGTCCTGACTTTC. The V call is TRBV2, the J call TRBJ2-6, with D possibly being TRBD1 or TRBD2 (6 bases each). Germline CDR1 reads SNHLY; CDR2 reads FYNNEI. The CDR3 loop spans 16 amino acids. V shed 5 bases and J shed 0 bases, with 11 bases lying between them.

The chain combines TRBV6-5 with TRBJ1-1; 12 bases fit TRBD1. The germline V gene encodes CDR1 MNHEY and CDR2 SVGAGI. CDR3 length: 14 residues. V lost 6 bases, J lost 6 bases, and 5 bases stayed unmatched. DNA of the CDR3: TGTGCCAGCAGAGGGACAGGGGGCATCTCTGAAGCTTTCTTT. It specifies CASRGTGGISEAFF.

Only a few counts were recorded for this clone. The rearrangement joins TRBV6-4 to TRBJ2-6; D not certain. V lost 4 bases and J lost 0, with 4 bases in between. CDR1 is MRHNA, CDR2 SNTAGT, per germline. This CDR3 is built from 14 residues. The CDR3 DNA sequence: TGTGCCAGCAGTGGACACTCTGGGGCCAACGTCCTGACTTTC. This sequence encodes CASSGHSGANVLTF.

This clone occurred a few times. This chain connects TRBV11-3 to TRBJ2-2, with 7 bases identical to TRBD1. V trimming: 2 bases; J trimming: 1 base; junction bases outside the gene matches: 4. Germline V lookup: CDR1 SGHNT, CDR2 YENEEA. This CDR3 has 16 residues. The CDR3 spells CASSLTTGWNTGELFF. The CDR3 DNA reads TGTGCCAGCAGCTTAACGACAGGGTGGAACACCGGGGAGCTGTTTTTT.

The V gene is TRBV30, the J gene TRBJ1-1; TRBD1 matches at 8 bases. V lost 1 base to trimming and J lost 8 bases; unmatched junction nucleotides: 0. Germline V CDR1 and CDR2: GTSNPN, SVGIG (reference sequence). The CDR3 is made up of 11 amino acids. Written as DNA, the CDR3 is TGTGCCTGGAGTGCAGGGGGCGAAGCTTTCTTT. It codes for CAWSAGGEAFF.

The table lists this clone with a few counts. The CDR3 nucleotides are TGTGCCAGCAGCTTAGAGGATACAGATACGCAGTATTTT. This sequence encodes CASSLEDTDTQYF. V and J are TRBV13 and TRBJ2-3; D is unclear. Trimming pared 1 base from V and 3 bases from J, leaving 5 bases between. The CDR3 runs to 13 residues. Germline-derived CDR1 and CDR2 are PRHDT and FYEKMQ (reference sequence).

The chain is built from TRBV9 and TRBJ2-2; D is possibly TRBD1 (6 bases). V was shortened by 4 bases and J by 1 base, with 8 bases between the two germline ends. The CDR3 covers 14 residues. Germline loops: CDR1 SGDLS, CDR2 YYNGEE. This CDR3 is CASSLTGNTGELFF. The CDR3 DNA is TGTGCCAGCAGCCTGACAGGGAACACCGGGGAGCTGTTTTTT.

The chain is built from TRBV6-5 and TRBJ2-5, with D possibly matching TRBD2 (5 bases). Deletions cut 7 bases from V and 1 base from J, with 13 bases between. Germline CDR1 MNHEY, CDR2 SVGAGI. The CDR3 has 14 residues. CDR3 nucleotide sequence: TGTGCCAGCACCTCTACGGGGAGCCAAGAGACCCAGTACTTC. This translates into CASTSTGSQETQYF.

V usage is TRBV9 and J usage is TRBJ2-6, with TRBD2 identical over 7 bases. The germline V gene has CDR1 SGDLS and CDR2 YYNGEE. Trimming at V came to 4 bases and at J to 0 bases, leaving 4 bases not matched to a gene. This CDR3 contains 16 residues. This CDR3 is CASSPGGNSGANVLTF. In nucleotides, the CDR3 is TGTGCCAGCAGCCCCGGGGGGAACTCTGGGGCCAACGTCCTGACTTTC.

The genes are TRBV5-1 and TRBJ2-7; the D is unclear. The germline gives CDR1 SGHRS, CDR2 YFSETQ. Between the trimmed V and J ends, which lost 0 bases and 2 bases, there was a span of 6 bases. This CDR3 region has 13 residues. CDR3 in DNA: TGCGCCAGCAGCTTGGACAGCACCTACGAGCAGTACTTC. Amino acid sequence: CASSLDSTYEQYF.

V usage is TRBV25-1 and J usage is TRBJ1-4, with 10 bases fitting TRBD1. In germline, CDR1 is MGHDK, CDR2 SYGVNS. The CDR3 is 17 amino acids. V lost 5 bases, J lost 7 bases, and 13 bases stayed unmatched. Written as DNA, the CDR3 is TGTGCCAGCAGTTCACTCCAGGGGGACAGGGGCGGTGAAAAACTGTTTTTT. Translating gives CASSSLQGDRGGEKLFF.

CDR3: CSVEDPTGMGSYEQYF. The CDR3 DNA reads TGCAGCGTTGAAGACCCAACAGGGATGGGGTCCTACGAGCAGTACTTC. This chain joins TRBV29-1 and TRBJ2-7; tentatively, D is TRBD1 (6 bases). CDR3 size: 16 residues. V was trimmed by 0 bases and J by 1 base, leaving 16 bases between them. CDR1 is SQVTM and CDR2 is ANQGSEA in the germline V gene.

This rearrangement joins TRBV5-4 to TRBJ1-6, with D tentatively TRBD1 (6 bases). V was clipped by 10 bases and J by 8 bases, with 25 bases between them. Per germline, CDR1 SGHNT and CDR2 YYREEE (reference sequence). The CDR3 consists of 16 residues. The CDR3 protein is CASGGGGAEEDSPLHF. The CDR3 DNA sequence: TGTGCCTCCGGCGGAGGGGGAGCCGAGGAAGATTCACCCCTCCACTTT.

This clone was detected a few times. The V call is TRBV9, the J call TRBJ1-6, with D hard to call. Germline V CDR1 and CDR2: SGDLS, YYNGEE. The CDR3 spans 14 residues. V was trimmed by 1 base and J by 6 bases, leaving 8 bases between them. CDR3 nucleotides: TGTGCCAGCAGCGTATCGAAAAGTAATTCACCCCTCCACTTT. As protein: CASSVSKSNSPLHF.

V is TRBV5-4 and J is TRBJ2-7; D gene uncertain. V was shortened by 0 bases and J by 5 bases, with 15 bases between the two germline ends. The CDR3 length is 15 residues. Germline CDR1 SGHNT, CDR2 YYREEE (reference sequence). CDR3 DNA: TGTGCCAGCAGCTTGGGGACCTCCCGAGGAGACGAGCAGTACTTC. Translation: CASSLGTSRGDEQYF.

This clone has just a few counts. This chain joins TRBV29-1 and TRBJ2-3; TRBD1 matches 9 bases. From germline, CDR1 is SQVTM and CDR2 ANQGSEA. V lost 0 bases to trimming and J lost 3 bases; unmatched junction nucleotides: 7. The CDR3 runs to 16 residues. CDR3 region: CSVEEQGALRTDTQYF. In DNA form, the CDR3 reads TGCAGCGTTGAAGAACAGGGGGCCCTTCGAACAGATACGCAGTATTTT.

This clone was counted a few times. CDR3 sequence (DNA): TGTGCCTGGAGAAAAGGACGGATGAACACTGAAGCTTTCTTT. This sequence encodes CAWRKGRMNTEAFF. The chain combines TRBV30 with TRBJ1-1; D uncertain. V was clipped by 3 bases and J by 0 bases, with 11 bases between them. Germline CDR1 reads GTSNPN; CDR2 reads SVGIG (reference sequence). This CDR3 has 14 residues.

The V and J genes are TRBV5-1 and TRBJ2-1; D is unresolved. This CDR3 region has 15 residues. Per the germline V gene, CDR1 is SGHRS and CDR2 is YFSETQ. The V gene lost 7 bases and the J gene lost 8 bases, with 22 bases spanning the gap. CDR3: CASWPGAVVKDEQFF. CDR3 nucleotides: TGCGCCAGCTGGCCAGGAGCAGTCGTCAAGGATGAGCAGTTCTTC.